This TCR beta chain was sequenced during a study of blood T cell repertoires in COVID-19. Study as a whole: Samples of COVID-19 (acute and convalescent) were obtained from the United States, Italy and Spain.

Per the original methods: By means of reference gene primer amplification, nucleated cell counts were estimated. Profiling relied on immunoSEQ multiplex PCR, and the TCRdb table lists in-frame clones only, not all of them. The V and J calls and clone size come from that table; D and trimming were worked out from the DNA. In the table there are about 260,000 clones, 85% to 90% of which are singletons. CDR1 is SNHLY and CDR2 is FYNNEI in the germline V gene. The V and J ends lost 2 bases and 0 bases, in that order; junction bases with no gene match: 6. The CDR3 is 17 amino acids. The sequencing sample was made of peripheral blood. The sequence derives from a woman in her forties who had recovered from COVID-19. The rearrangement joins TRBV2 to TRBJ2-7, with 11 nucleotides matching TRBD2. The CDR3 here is CASSESLAGELSYEQYF. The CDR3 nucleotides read TGTGCCAGCAGTGAATCACTAGCGGGGGAACTCTCCTACGAGCAGTACTTC. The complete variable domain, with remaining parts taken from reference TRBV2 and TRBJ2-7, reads EPEVTQTPSHQVTQMGQEVILRCVPISNHLYFYWYRQILGQKVEFLVSFYNNEISEKSEIFDDQFSVERPDGSNFTLKIRSTKLEDSAMYFCASSESLAGELSYEQYFGPGTRLTVT.